Listed below are T cell receptor beta chains from one sample, sequenced in a study of vaccination and CD4 T cells after COVID-19. TCRdb ran MiXCR on the PCR reads and lists one entry per CDR3 protein. The sample gives fewer than 30,000 distinct CDR3 sequences, 28% of which show up once; roughly 7.2% is in the top ten. Their specific antigens are unknown. Sequencing used CD4+ T cells from blood, cultured in vitro, obtained about 7 months after SARS-CoV-2 vaccination. These receptor sequences come from a human donor who had recovered from COVID-19. The CDR3 runs from the conserved cysteine through the conserved F or W. Each record gives: V gene, clone size, D gene, J gene, CDR3 protein, CDR3 DNA. The D gene is left open where the match is weak. The size of a clone is reported for some rows only, either as once, few or many, or as a class for expanded clones.

>TRBV7-3|.|TRBD1|TRBJ2-1
CASSLTGTGTGRNEQFF
TGTGCCAGCAGCTTAACGGGAACCGGGACAGGGAGGAATGAGCAGTTCTTC
>TRBV6-5|.|TRBD2|TRBJ2-7
CASSYRTSGRIFYEQYF
TGTGCCAGCAGTTACCGGACTAGCGGCAGGATCTTCTACGAGCAGTACTTC
>TRBV20-1|.|TRBD2|TRBJ2-3
CSARTSGRDSTDTQYF
TGCAGTGCTAGGACTAGCGGGAGGGACAGCACAGATACGCAGTATTTT
>TRBV20-1|few|TRBD1|TRBJ2-7
CSAAGTAYEQYF
TGCAGTGCTGCCGGGACAGCCTACGAGCAGTACTTC
>TRBV6-1|.|.|TRBJ1-5
CASSGHVPFPNQPQHF
TGTGCCAGCAGCGGACACGTCCCCTTCCCCAATCAGCCCCAGCATTTT
>TRBV6-1|few|TRBD1|TRBJ2-2
CASSDQDRGLTGELFF
TGTGCCAGCAGTGACCAGGACAGGGGGCTTACCGGGGAGCTGTTTTTT
>TRBV15|few|.|TRBJ2-1
CATSTGGASAYNEQFF
TGTGCCACCAGCACTGGGGGGGCTAGCGCTTACAATGAGCAGTTCTTC
>TRBV7-9|.|.|TRBJ1-1
CASSRNGQNTEAFF
TGTGCCAGCAGCCGAAACGGACAGAACACTGAAGCTTTCTTT
>TRBV28|.|TRBD1|TRBJ2-5
CASSLVVGQGFQETQYF
TGTGCCAGCAGTTTGGTTGTGGGACAGGGGTTCCAAGAGACCCAGTACTTC
>TRBV7-3|.|.|TRBJ2-1
CASSSLLDNEQFF
TGTGCCAGCAGCTCCCTCCTGGACAATGAGCAGTTCTTC
>TRBV7-6|few|.|TRBJ2-1
CASSDRTREQFF
TGTGCCAGCAGCGATCGCACTCGGGAGCAGTTCTTC
>TRBV10-3|few|TRBD1|TRBJ2-7
CAIRSGTGFYEQYF
TGTGCCATCAGATCCGGGACAGGGTTCTACGAGCAGTACTTC
>TRBV6-5|.|.|TRBJ2-1
CASSYSWGSYNEQFF
TGTGCCAGCAGTTACTCATGGGGGTCCTACAATGAGCAGTTCTTC
>TRBV27|few|.|TRBJ1-6
CASSASGTDNSPLHF
TGTGCCAGCAGTGCTTCCGGGACGGATAATTCACCCCTCCACTTT
>TRBV10-3|.|.|TRBJ2-5
CAIGGNQETQYF
TGTGCCATCGGGGGGAACCAAGAGACCCAGTACTTC
>TRBV7-2|.|.|TRBJ2-7
CASSLDYEQYF
TGTGCCAGCAGCTTAGACTACGAGCAGTACTTC
>TRBV2|.|TRBD1|TRBJ2-7
CASKDPQGARYEQYF
TGTGCCAGCAAAGACCCACAGGGGGCCCGCTACGAGCAGTACTTC
>TRBV4-1|.|TRBD1|TRBJ1-1
CASSQEATGDTEAFF
TGCGCCAGCAGCCAAGAGGCGACAGGGGACACTGAAGCTTTCTTT
>TRBV14|.|.|TRBJ2-1
CASSQLTDYDEQFF
TGTGCCAGCAGCCAACTCACAGACTACGATGAGCAGTTCTTC
>TRBV7-9|few|TRBD1|TRBJ2-1
CASPGQGGVGQFF
TGTGCCAGCCCGGGACAGGGGGGTGTCGGGCAGTTCTTC
>TRBV4-3|.|.|TRBJ2-2
CASSQDIRTGELFF
TGCGCCAGCAGCCAAGATATCCGCACCGGGGAGCTGTTTTTT
>TRBV7-9|.|TRBD2|TRBJ2-1
CASSLLAGDNEQFF
TGTGCCAGCAGCTTACTAGCGGGAGACAATGAGCAGTTCTTC
>TRBV20-1|.|.|TRBJ2-3
CSASSQTTDTQYF
TGCAGTGCTAGCAGCCAGACCACAGATACGCAGTATTTT
>TRBV29-1|.|.|TRBJ1-1
CSVVKGGNTEAFF
TGCAGCGTTGTAAAGGGGGGGAACACTGAAGCTTTCTTT
>TRBV27|medium-sized|TRBD2|TRBJ2-1
CASRPPLAGANEQFF
TGTGCCAGCAGGCCCCCCCTAGCGGGAGCCAATGAGCAGTTCTTC
>TRBV7-3|medium-sized|.|TRBJ2-3
CASSISSTDTQYF
TGTGCCAGCAGTATCAGTAGCACAGATACGCAGTATTTT
>TRBV7-2|few|.|TRBJ2-1
CASDSVGSYNEQFF
TGTGCCAGCGACTCAGTGGGATCCTACAATGAGCAGTTCTTC
>TRBV6-1|few|.|TRBJ1-1
CASSESRDEAFF
TGTGCCAGCAGTGAGAGTCGGGATGAAGCTTTCTTT
>TRBV6-5|once|TRBD1|TRBJ2-1
CASSSSRGQNEQFF
TGTGCCAGCAGCTCCTCGAGGGGACAGAATGAGCAGTTCTTC
>TRBV24-1|few|.|TRBJ2-1
CATSDFWASGGEQFF
TGTGCCACCAGTGATTTTTGGGCCTCGGGGGGCGAGCAGTTCTTC
>TRBV6-2/TRBV6-3|.|.|TRBJ2-7
CASTPSGTGASEQYF
TGTGCCAGCACTCCAAGCGGGACAGGCGCTTCTGAGCAGTACTTC
>TRBV7-2|.|.|TRBJ2-7
CASSLVARDEQYF
TGTGCCAGCAGCCTAGTTGCACGGGACGAGCAGTACTTC
>TRBV28|few|.|TRBJ1-5
CASSWDSNQPQHF
TGTGCCAGCAGTTGGGACAGCAATCAGCCCCAGCATTTT
>TRBV7-2|few|.|TRBJ1-2
CASRIPEGRAGYGYTF
TGTGCCAGCAGAATCCCGGAGGGGCGCGCTGGCTATGGCTACACCTTC
>TRBV4-3|few|.|TRBJ2-7
CASSQGAGFGSYEQYF
TGCGCCAGCAGCCAAGGGGCGGGGTTCGGCTCCTACGAGCAGTACTTC
>TRBV6-5|.|TRBD2|TRBJ2-7
CASSYLPGGPYEQYF
TGTGCCAGCAGTTACTTGCCGGGAGGCCCCTACGAGCAGTACTTC
>TRBV7-2|.|.|TRBJ2-1
CASSGTWGDEQFF
TGTGCCAGCAGCGGGACTTGGGGCGATGAGCAGTTCTTC
>TRBV7-8|few|.|TRBJ2-7
CASSTRQAWEREQYF
TGTGCCAGCAGCACCAGACAGGCCTGGGAGAGGGAGCAGTACTTC
>TRBV28|.|TRBD2|TRBJ2-7
CASSSSASGSVEQYF
TGTGCCAGCAGCTCCTCCGCGAGCGGGAGTGTCGAGCAGTACTTC
>TRBV20-1|few|.|TRBJ2-7
CSARSSYEQYF
TGCAGTGCTAGGAGCTCCTACGAGCAGTACTTC
>TRBV7-9|.|.|TRBJ2-1
CASSLGHVLSANEQFF
TGTGCCAGCAGCTTAGGTCACGTCCTATCGGCCAATGAGCAGTTCTTC
>TRBV6-1|few|TRBD1|TRBJ1-1
CASSPGQESTEAFF
TGTGCCAGCAGTCCCGGACAGGAATCCACTGAAGCTTTCTTT
>TRBV7-9|medium-sized|.|TRBJ1-6
CASREQGGNSPLHF
TGTGCCAGCCGCGAACAGGGTGGCAATTCACCCCTCCACTTT
>TRBV10-3|few|TRBD2|TRBJ2-3
CAISDPGRAPDTQYF
TGTGCCATCAGTGACCCCGGGAGGGCCCCAGATACGCAGTATTTT
>TRBV5-4|.|TRBD2|TRBJ2-3
CASSFPPAGADTQYF
TGTGCCAGCAGCTTTCCGCCTGCGGGAGCAGATACGCAGTATTTT
>TRBV2|.|.|TRBJ1-2
CASSVDRFSNYGYTF
TGTGCCAGCAGTGTTGACAGGTTCTCTAACTATGGCTACACCTTC
>TRBV27|few|TRBD2|TRBJ2-7
CASSPRLAGGTYEQYF
TGTGCCAGCAGTCCCCGACTAGCGGGAGGAACCTACGAGCAGTACTTC
>TRBV7-8|few|TRBD2|TRBJ2-5
CASSLGSGSETQYF
TGTGCCAGCAGCTTAGGTAGCGGGAGTGAGACCCAGTACTTC
>TRBV9|once|TRBD2|TRBJ2-1
CASSEGSGLINEQFF
TGTGCCAGCAGCGAAGGTAGCGGGTTAATCAATGAGCAGTTCTTC
>TRBV7-2|few|.|TRBJ2-3
CASSFVADTQYF
TGTGCCAGCAGCTTTGTCGCAGATACGCAGTATTTT
>TRBV20-1|.|.|TRBJ2-3
CSARYSGNVQYF
TGCAGTGCTAGATATAGCGGAAACGTCCAGTATTTT
>TRBV6-5|medium-sized|TRBD1|TRBJ2-5
CASSYRYRGETQYF
TGTGCCAGCAGTTACCGCTACAGGGGGGAGACCCAGTACTTC
>TRBV7-9|few|.|TRBJ2-7
CASSRSAGPHEQYF
TGTGCCAGCAGCCGAAGTGCAGGGCCCCACGAGCAGTACTTC
>TRBV15|.|.|TRBJ2-7
CASAGGRTYEQYF
TGTGCCAGCGCCGGGGGGCGCACCTACGAGCAGTACTTC
>TRBV28|.|.|TRBJ1-1
CASSLVLRGAEAFF
TGTGCCAGCAGTTTAGTGCTGAGGGGGGCTGAAGCTTTCTTT
>TRBV18|.|.|TRBJ1-5
CASSPTGLNQPQHF
TGTGCCAGCTCTCCTACAGGGTTGAATCAGCCCCAGCATTTT
>TRBV18|few|TRBD1|TRBJ2-7
CASSLGQGGLSSYEQYF
TGTGCCAGCTCACTAGGACAGGGGGGGTTAAGCTCCTACGAGCAGTACTTC